This paragraph covers one TCR beta chain sequence. Its antigen is undetermined. Trimming stripped 3 bases from V and 7 bases from J, with 13 bases between. CDR3 size: 14 residues. Germline values: CDR1 SGHNT, CDR2 YYREEE (reference sequence). Method: immunoSEQ multiplex PCR; TCRdb's copy keeps in-frame clones and lacks some. Here the sample spans 15,000 to 20,000 clones, just under 85% being singletons. The source of the sample is a study of lymphopenia after photon versus proton radiotherapy. Points from the study as a whole: Larger post-nadir TCR diversity loss correlated inversely with survival in deceased patients.

The origin of this receptor is a woman in her fifties or sixties with pancreatic cancer. The chain uses TRBV5-4 and TRBJ2-2; weak D call: TRBD1 (7 bases). The material sequenced was peripheral blood, taken from a patient treated with photon-based radiotherapy. CDR3 sequence reads: CASSWQGGIGELFF. The CDR3 DNA reads as TGTGCCAGCAGCTGGCAGGGGGGAATCGGGGAGCTGTTTTTT.